These 27 T cell receptor beta chains were sequenced from one sample in a study of blood T cell repertoires in COVID-19. Sequencing used immunoSEQ multiplex PCR; TCRdb keeps in-frame clones, though not all of them. The sample lists 30,000 or so clones, under 90% occurring once. Sequencing input: peripheral blood. These receptors were obtained from a man aged 45 to 65 with acute or convalescent COVID-19.

The V and J genes are TRBV24-1 and TRBJ1-4; possibly TRBD1 for D (6 bases). This CDR3 is 15 amino acids long. From germline, CDR1 is KGHDR and CDR2 SFDVKD. V gave up 3 bases and J gave up 8 bases, with 15 bases separating them. The CDR3 bases are TGTGCCACCAGTGATCCCCGGGGGGCCTCCGAAAAACTGTTTTTT. Translation: CATSDPRGASEKLFF.

The rearrangement joins TRBV4-1 to TRBJ2-2, with D maybe TRBD1 (6 bases). The CDR3 totals 17 residues. The germline gives CDR1 MGHRA, CDR2 YSYEKL. V was cut by 6 bases and J by 4 bases, with 21 bases left in between. CDR3 sequence: CASRRTGSRGGTGELFF. The CDR3 bases are TGCGCCAGCAGGCGAACAGGGTCGAGGGGTGGCACCGGGGAGCTGTTTTTT.

This chain joins TRBV2 and TRBJ1-4, with D possibly TRBD1 on 5 matching bases. Looked up from germline, CDR1 is SNHLY and CDR2 is FYNNEI. V gave up 8 bases and J gave up 5 bases, with 12 bases separating them. CDR3 length: 13 residues. CDR3 protein: CASHYRQNEKLFF. CDR3 in DNA: TGTGCCAGCCACTACAGGCAGAATGAAAAACTGTTTTTT.

This chain links TRBV7-6 with TRBJ2-5, with D maybe TRBD1 (6 bases). Trimming stripped 5 bases from V and 4 bases from J, with 17 bases between. The CDR3 has 15 amino acids. Germline values: CDR1 SGHVS, CDR2 FNYEAQ. The CDR3, as DNA: TGTGCCAGCAGCCTGACAGGTTGGGGTGCAGAGACCCAGTACTTC. Amino acid sequence: CASSLTGWGAETQYF.

The rearrangement uses TRBV4-1 and TRBJ2-3; TRBD2 matches 8 bases. This CDR3 spans 19 amino acids. Losses at the gene ends were 0 bases for V and 0 bases for J; bases not matched to a gene: 11. Germline values: CDR1 MGHRA, CDR2 YSYEKL. The CDR3 spells CASSQEGSGAYSSTDTQYF. The CDR3, as DNA: TGCGCCAGCAGCCAAGAGGGTAGCGGGGCTTACTCTAGCACAGATACGCAGTATTTT.

V gene TRBV28 combines with J gene TRBJ2-7, with TRBD1 as a possible D gene (5 bases). V lost 6 bases and J lost 2, with 11 bases in between. Germline V gives CDR1 MDHEN, CDR2 SYDVKM. The CDR3 loop spans 13 amino acids. The CDR3 protein is CASRDRTTYEQYF. DNA of the CDR3: TGTGCCAGCAGGGATAGGACAACCTACGAGCAGTACTTC.

The chain recombines TRBV4-1 with TRBJ1-2; no firm D call. Trimming left V 3 bases short and J 8 bases short, with 7 bases between. Germline lookup yields CDR1 MGHRA and CDR2 YSYEKL. CDR3 length equals 11 residues. The CDR3 sequence is CASSHSLGYTF. CDR3 in DNA: TGCGCCAGCAGCCATAGCCTCGGCTACACCTTC.

The gene calls are TRBV7-2 and TRBJ1-5; 9 nucleotides align to TRBD1. The CDR3 extends over 17 amino acids. Germline CDR1 reads SGHTA; CDR2 reads FQGNSA. Trimming took 0 bases from V and 6 from J; bases not matched to a gene: 9. The CDR3 here is CASSLARQGGFVQPQHF. CDR3 DNA sequence: TGTGCCAGCAGCTTAGCGCGACAGGGGGGGTTTGTTCAGCCCCAGCATTTT.

The chain is built from TRBV18 and TRBJ2-2, with D possibly being TRBD2 (6 bases). This CDR3 contains 18 residues. The germline V gene encodes CDR1 KGHSH and CDR2 LQKENI. V was shortened by 0 bases and J by 0 bases, with 14 bases between the two germline ends. CDR3 amino acids: CASSPPEGFASNTGELFF. In DNA, the CDR3 is TGTGCCAGCTCACCACCGGAGGGTTTTGCTTCGAACACCGGGGAGCTGTTTTTT.

DNA for the CDR3: TGTGCCTGGAGTGTACGCGGTTTGGGGACAATTACTCTAGCCAAAAACATTCAGTACTTC. It codes for CAWSVRGLGTITLAKNIQYF. The chain carries TRBV30 and TRBJ2-4; TRBD1 might be the D (6 bases). This CDR3 comprises 20 residues. V was trimmed by 0 bases and J by 0 bases, leaving 24 bases between them. The germline gives CDR1 GTSNPN, CDR2 SVGIG (reference sequence).

The rearrangement uses TRBV3-1 (or the pseudogene TRBV3-2) and TRBJ2-7; 8 positions match TRBD1. J was trimmed by 0 bases and V by 3 bases; bases with no gene match: 4. Germline CDR1 and CDR2: LGHDT and YNNKEL (reference sequence). The CDR3 loop spans 15 amino acids. The DNA of the CDR3 is TGTGCCAGCAGCCAGATACAGGGGGGCTCCTACGAGCAGTACTTC. It codes for CASSQIQGGSYEQYF.

The chain is built from TRBV18 and TRBJ1-5; unclear D gene. Per germline, CDR1 KGHSH and CDR2 LQKENI. V gave up 3 bases and J gave up 0 bases, with 9 bases separating them. CDR3 length: 15 residues. CDR3 coding DNA: TGTGCCAGCTCACCTGCGGCTTATAGCAATCAGCCCCAGCATTTT. Residues: CASSPAAYSNQPQHF.

This sequence joins TRBV5-1 and TRBJ2-1; tentative D call: TRBD2 (6 bases). CDR1 is SGHRS, CDR2 YFSETQ, per germline. The CDR3 is 14 residues long. Trimming removed 4 bases at V and 8 bases at J, with 16 bases between. DNA for the CDR3: TGCGCCAGCAGCCTGGGAGGATCTTACGATGAGCAGTTCTTC. Residues: CASSLGGSYDEQFF. Complete variable domain (other parts from reference TRBV5-1 and TRBJ2-1): KAGVTQTPRYLIKTRGQQVTLSCSPISGHRSVSWYQQTPGQGLQFLFEYFSETQRNKGNFPGRFSGRQFSNSRSEMNVSTLELGDSALYLCASSLGGSYDEQFFGPGTRLTVL.

V gene TRBV5-6 combines with J gene TRBJ1-5; 11 bases line up with TRBD1. V shed 4 bases and J 3 bases; nucleotides not matched to a gene: 3. In germline, CDR1 is SGHDT, CDR2 YYEEEE. This CDR3 comprises 15 residues. The CDR3 sequence: CASSRTGGFNQPQHF. The CDR3 DNA sequence: TGTGCCAGCAGCCGGACAGGGGGCTTCAATCAGCCCCAGCATTTT. Drawing the rest from reference TRBV5-6 and TRBJ1-5, the complete variable domain is DAGVTQSPTHLIKTRGQQVTLRCSPKSGHDTVSWYQQALGQGPQFIFQYYEEEERQRGNFPDRFSGHQFPNYSSELNVNALLLGDSALYLCASSRTGGFNQPQHFGDGTRLSIL.

This clone was seen more than once but under ten times. The J gene is TRBJ2-1, the V gene TRBV11-3; TRBD2 matches 15 bases. V lost 0 bases and J lost 4; bases outside the gene matches: 1. CDR1 and CDR2 from the germline V gene are SGHNT and YENEEA. This CDR3 has 17 amino acids. CDR3 coding DNA: TGTGCCAGCAGCTTAGAAGGACTAGCGGGAGGGTACAATGAGCAGTTCTTC. This gives the protein CASSLEGLAGGYNEQFF.

V gene TRBV6-5 combines with J gene TRBJ1-5; D call uncertain. V was pared by 7 bases and J by 2 bases, with 15 bases between. Per germline, CDR1 MNHEY and CDR2 SVGAGI. The CDR3 consists of 15 residues. The CDR3, as DNA: TGTGCCAGCAAGCTGAGTGGTCGAGGCAATCAGCCCCAGCATTTT. This gives the protein CASKLSGRGNQPQHF.

J is TRBJ1-2 and V is TRBV13, with D unclear. Germline assignment: CDR1 PRHDT and CDR2 FYEKMQ (reference sequence). V dropped 2 bases and J dropped 8 bases, with 12 bases sitting between them. This CDR3 has 13 amino acids. CDR3 in amino acids: CASSLSPSMGYTF. CDR3 nucleotide sequence: TGTGCCAGCAGCTTATCGCCGTCTATGGGCTACACCTTC.

V gene TRBV5-1 combines with J gene TRBJ2-3; TRBD2 might be the D (6 bases). This CDR3 region has 14 residues. Trimming shortened V by 0 bases and J by 6 bases, and 11 bases separated the two germline ends. The germline V gene has CDR1 SGHRS and CDR2 YFSETQ. CDR3 residues: CASSLGGVADTQYF. Written as DNA, the CDR3 is TGCGCCAGCAGCTTGGGCGGGGTGGCGGATACGCAGTATTTT.

This chain joins TRBV25-1 and TRBJ2-7, with 10 bases fitting TRBD1. The ends lost 3 bases at V and 4 bases at J; junction bases unmatched: 12. Per germline, CDR1 MGHDK and CDR2 SYGVNS. The CDR3 spans 17 residues. CDR3 residues: CASSDPRQGAEEYEQYF. In DNA form, the CDR3 reads TGTGCCAGCAGTGATCCTCGACAGGGGGCTGAGGAGTACGAGCAGTACTTC.

The chain links TRBV19 to TRBJ1-2, with 7 bases identical to TRBD1. Germline V gene sequence: CDR1 LNHDA, CDR2 SQIVND (reference sequence). CDR3 length: 16 residues. Losses at the gene ends were 5 bases for V and 4 bases for J; bases not matched to a gene: 13. In DNA form, the CDR3 reads TGTGCCAGTAGTCCCACGACAGGGTCGGGTCCCTATGGCTACACCTTC. Translation gives CASSPTTGSGPYGYTF.

The DNA of the CDR3 is TGTGCCTGGAGTGTCGGGCAGGGCGGCTACGAGCAGTACTTC. Translated, it gives CAWSVGQGGYEQYF. The V call is TRBV30, the J call TRBJ2-7; TRBD1 is a possible D gene (5 bases). The CDR3 length is 14 residues. Germline values: CDR1 GTSNPN, CDR2 SVGIG (reference sequence). Trimming left V 0 bases short and J 3 bases short, with 12 bases between.

V and J are TRBV12-2 and TRBJ1-3; TRBD1, the D gene given by the table, was not confirmed from the DNA. TRBV12-2 is assigned pseudogene status. This CDR3 comprises 22 residues. The CDR3 region has the DNA TGTGCAAGTCGCTTAGTTCGCAGGAAGACACCAAAAATAAACGGCTCTGGAAACACCATATATTTT. As protein: CASRLVRRKTPKINGSGNTIYF.

This rearrangement joins TRBV6-5 to TRBJ1-4, with 7 bases identical to TRBD1. V shed 8 bases, J shed 7 bases, and the junction held 7 bases outside the gene matches. The CDR3 loop spans 13 amino acids. CDR1 and CDR2 (germline): MNHEY, SVGAGI. The CDR3 sequence is CASEGQNSEKLFF. The CDR3 DNA sequence: TGTGCCAGCGAGGGACAGAATAGTGAAAAACTGTTTTTT.

The chain is built from TRBV4-1 and TRBJ1-1; 8 positions match TRBD1. With 1 base clipped from V and 4 bases from J, the junction kept 8 bases outside the gene matches. The CDR3 extends over 16 amino acids. CDR1 MGHRA and CDR2 YSYEKL come from the germline V gene. This CDR3 reads CASSQGTGMWGTEAFF. The CDR3 bases are TGCGCCAGCAGCCAAGGGACAGGGATGTGGGGCACTGAAGCTTTCTTT.

The chain carries TRBV2 and TRBJ2-7; 13 positions agree with TRBD2. The CDR3 loop spans 19 amino acids. Germline assignment: CDR1 SNHLY and CDR2 FYNNEI. Trimming took 5 bases from V and 0 from J; bases not matched to a gene: 13. DNA for the CDR3: TGTGCCAGCAGTTTCGCCGGGACTAGCGGGACCCATGGCTCCTACGAGCAGTACTTC. Amino acids: CASSFAGTSGTHGSYEQYF.

This chain joins TRBV19 and TRBJ2-7; TRBD2 is a possible D gene (6 bases). This CDR3 is built from 15 residues. Trimming removed 4 bases at V and 4 bases at J, with 17 bases between. Germline V gene lookup returns CDR1 LNHDA and CDR2 SQIVND (reference sequence). The CDR3 loop is CASSNGNSGRYEQYF. The CDR3 bases are TGTGCCAGTAGTAATGGTAATAGCGGCCGATACGAGCAGTACTTC.

V usage is TRBV19 and J usage is TRBJ2-7; possible D gene TRBD1, 6 bases. Germline V gene data show CDR1 as LNHDA and CDR2 as SQIVND (reference sequence). The V end lost 6 bases, the J end lost 4 bases, and 7 bases lay between the germline ends. The CDR3 is made up of 11 amino acids. CDR3 DNA: TGTGCCAGTAGGGGACAATACGAGCAGTACTTC. Amino acids: CASRGQYEQYF.